This TCR beta chain was captured by sequencing in a study of control samples from healthy donors and cancer patients. Clones were read by immunoSEQ multiplex PCR, and TCRdb kept only the in-frame ones, dropping some. The sample consists of 150,000 or so clones, approximately 94% of them appearing once. The V gene's germline CDR1 is SGHTA and CDR2 FQGTGA. V was trimmed by 0 bases and J by 5 bases, leaving 10 bases between them. The CDR3 is 14 residues long. This TCR was sampled from a middle-aged man in good health. The specimen sequenced was blood. V usage is TRBV7-3 and J usage is TRBJ1-1; tentative D call: TRBD1 (5 bases). CDR3 DNA: TGTGCCAGCAGCTTAACGTTGGGGGGAACTGAAGCTTTCTTT. This codes for CASSLTLGGTEAFF.